The entry below gives a single T cell receptor beta chain sequence along with its context. This specimen comes from a study of cytomegalovirus exposure and HLA in healthy donors. Vbeta (60) and Jbeta (13) primers were used in the PCR. Profiling relied on immunoSEQ multiplex PCR, and the TCRdb table lists in-frame clones only, not all of them. The sample lists approximately 98,000 clones, about 80% occurring once. The germline V and J ends were trimmed by 5 bases and 4 bases, with 14 bases remaining between them. From germline, CDR1 is MNHNS and CDR2 SASEGT. CDR3 length: 14 residues. Input material: PBMCs. This TCR came from a man aged 18-30 years in good health and CMV-seropositive. The rearrangement links TRBV6-1 to TRBJ1-2; D might be TRBD1 (6 bases). CDR3 nucleotides: TGTGCCAGCAGTTCGGACAGTCTTGGCTATGGCTACACCTTC. Amino acid sequence: CASSSDSLGYGYTF.